This entry features one T cell receptor beta chain sequence. The data were obtained in a study of blood T cell repertoires in COVID-19. Background on the study: Acute and convalescent COVID-19 samples came from the United States, Italy and Spain. T cells, B-cell-depleted T cells, or PBMCs provided the cDNA or gDNA that served as material.

The Seattle patients joined while their infection was active and were tracked longitudinally afterward. CDR1 and CDR2 (germline): MNHNS, SASEGT. This CDR3 has 13 amino acids. V was cut by 2 bases and J by 9 bases, with 11 bases left in between. Source study methods: Amplification of reference gene primers provided the estimated nucleated cell counts. TCRdb's copy holds only in-frame clones and misses some; the assay was immunoSEQ multiplex PCR. V and J calls and clone size are as listed in that table; D and trimming were resolved from the DNA. The sample gives roughly 300,000 clones, approximately 90% of which show up once; about 2% is in the top ten.

The rearrangement uses TRBV6-1 and TRBJ1-5; D is undetermined. The sequenced sample was peripheral blood. This sequence originates from a woman aged 25 to 45 with COVID-19, enrolled during active disease. In nucleotides, the CDR3 is TGTGCCAGCAGTGAAACTTTGGGAGGGCCCCAGCATTTT. It codes for CASSETLGGPQHF.